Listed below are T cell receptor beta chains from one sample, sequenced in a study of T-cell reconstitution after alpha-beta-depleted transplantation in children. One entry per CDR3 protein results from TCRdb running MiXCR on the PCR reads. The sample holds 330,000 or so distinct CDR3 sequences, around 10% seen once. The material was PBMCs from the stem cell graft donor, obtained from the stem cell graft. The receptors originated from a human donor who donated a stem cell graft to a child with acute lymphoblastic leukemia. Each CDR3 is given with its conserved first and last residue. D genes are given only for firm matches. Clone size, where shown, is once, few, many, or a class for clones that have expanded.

CDR3 DNA: TGTGCCAGCAGCCAACTGCTAACGGGCAATCAGCCCCACCATTTT
CDR3 protein: CASSQLLTGNQPHHF
clone size: -
J gene: TRBJ1-5
CDR3 length: 15
D gene: -
V gene: TRBV4-2

CDR3 DNA: TGTGCCAGCAGGGCGACGGCGTCCCGCCTGGACGAGCAGTACTTC
CDR3 protein: CASRATASRLDEQYF
clone size: many
J gene: TRBJ2-7
CDR3 length: 15
D gene: -
V gene: TRBV6-2/TRBV6-3

CDR3 DNA: TGTGCCAGCAGCTTAAGAAGGGCAGGGGAGACCCAGTACTTC
CDR3 protein: CASSLRRAGETQYF
clone size: few
J gene: TRBJ2-5
CDR3 length: 14
D gene: -
V gene: TRBV7-9

CDR3 DNA: TGTGCCAGCAGGTCCCGAGGTTGGGCAGGTAGCTCCTACGAGCAGTACTTC
CDR3 protein: CASRSRGWAGSSYEQYF
clone size: few
J gene: TRBJ2-7
CDR3 length: 17
D gene: -
V gene: TRBV28

CDR3 DNA: TGTGCCAGCAGCTTAAAGGGGAGGTACACAGATACGCAGTATTTT
CDR3 protein: CASSLKGRYTDTQYF
clone size: few
J gene: TRBJ2-3
CDR3 length: 15
D gene: -
V gene: TRBV7-9

CDR3 DNA: TGTGCCAGCAGAACCGGGACAGCCTACGAGCAGTACTTC
CDR3 protein: CASRTGTAYEQYF
clone size: few
J gene: TRBJ2-7
CDR3 length: 13
D gene: TRBD1
V gene: TRBV28

CDR3 DNA: TGTGCCAGCACCTCCCGAGCGGCTTACACCGGGGAGCTGTTTTTT
CDR3 protein: CASTSRAAYTGELFF
clone size: -
J gene: TRBJ2-2
CDR3 length: 15
D gene: -
V gene: TRBV5-5

CDR3 DNA: TGTGCCAGCAGCTATTCCCAGTACCGAGCTAGAATAGGGGCCAACGTCCTGACTTTC
CDR3 protein: CASSYSQYRARIGANVLTF
clone size: -
J gene: TRBJ2-6
CDR3 length: 19
D gene: -
V gene: TRBV11-2

CDR3 DNA: TGTGCCATGGGCCCCGGGCTCTCCTACAATGAGCAGTTCTTC
CDR3 protein: CAMGPGLSYNEQFF
clone size: -
J gene: TRBJ2-1
CDR3 length: 14
D gene: -
V gene: TRBV4-2

CDR3 DNA: TGTGCCAGCCTCTCAGGCTCCTACAATGAGCAGTTCTTC
CDR3 protein: CASLSGSYNEQFF
clone size: -
J gene: TRBJ2-1
CDR3 length: 13
D gene: -
V gene: TRBV6-6

CDR3 DNA: TGCGCCAGCAGCTCTGACAGGCCGGGGACCGGGGAGCTGTTTTTT
CDR3 protein: CASSSDRPGTGELFF
clone size: -
J gene: TRBJ2-2
CDR3 length: 15
D gene: -
V gene: TRBV5-1

CDR3 DNA: TGTGCCACCAGTCGAGGGGACAGCCCCGGAGCCTACGAGCAGTACTTC
CDR3 protein: CATSRGDSPGAYEQYF
clone size: -
J gene: TRBJ2-7
CDR3 length: 16
D gene: TRBD1
V gene: TRBV24-1

CDR3 DNA: TGTGCCAGCAGTCCCGGGACAGGGTTCGAAGAGACCCAGTACTTC
CDR3 protein: CASSPGTGFEETQYF
clone size: few
J gene: TRBJ2-5
CDR3 length: 15
D gene: TRBD1
V gene: TRBV6-1

CDR3 DNA: TGTGCCACCAGCACAGACAGGGTTGGACTAGCGGGAAGATACGAGCAGTACTTC
CDR3 protein: CATSTDRVGLAGRYEQYF
clone size: -
J gene: TRBJ2-7
CDR3 length: 18
D gene: TRBD2
V gene: TRBV15

CDR3 DNA: TGCGCCAGCAGCTCCTATCTAGCGGGAAGGACCGGGGAGCTGTTTTTT
CDR3 protein: CASSSYLAGRTGELFF
clone size: many
J gene: TRBJ2-2
CDR3 length: 16
D gene: TRBD2
V gene: TRBV5-1

CDR3 DNA: TGTGCCAGCAGCCCCCCCTTTAGACAGGCCCTCTACGAGCAGTACTTC
CDR3 protein: CASSPPFRQALYEQYF
clone size: many
J gene: TRBJ2-7
CDR3 length: 16
D gene: -
V gene: TRBV7-9

CDR3 DNA: TGTGCCAGGAGCCCAGGACAGAACACCGGGGAGCTGTTTTTT
CDR3 protein: CARSPGQNTGELFF
clone size: -
J gene: TRBJ2-2
CDR3 length: 14
D gene: -
V gene: TRBV5-3

CDR3 DNA: TGTGCCAGCAGCTTAGTTTTGGATACGACAGGCTCCTATAATTCACCCCTCCACTTT
CDR3 protein: CASSLVLDTTGSYNSPLHF
clone size: -
J gene: TRBJ1-6
CDR3 length: 19
D gene: -
V gene: TRBV11-2

CDR3 DNA: TGTGCCAGCAGCTCAGACACCGGGACTAGCGGCTACGAGCAGTACTTC
CDR3 protein: CASSSDTGTSGYEQYF
clone size: few
J gene: TRBJ2-7
CDR3 length: 16
D gene: TRBD2
V gene: TRBV7-9

CDR3 DNA: TGTGCCAGCAGCTTAAGTTCCGGGTACAATGAGCAGTTCTTC
CDR3 protein: CASSLSSGYNEQFF
clone size: -
J gene: TRBJ2-1
CDR3 length: 14
D gene: -
V gene: TRBV7-3

CDR3 DNA: TGTGCCACCAGTGATGGTAATCAGCCCCAGCATTTT
CDR3 protein: CATSDGNQPQHF
clone size: -
J gene: TRBJ1-5
CDR3 length: 12
D gene: -
V gene: TRBV24-1

CDR3 DNA: TGTGCCAGCAGCCGAGGACTAGCGGTCGATGAGCAGTTCTTC
CDR3 protein: CASSRGLAVDEQFF
clone size: -
J gene: TRBJ2-1
CDR3 length: 14
D gene: TRBD2
V gene: TRBV7-8

CDR3 DNA: TGTGCCAGCAGCTTAATATCGGCAGTCGATTTTGGCTACACCTTC
CDR3 protein: CASSLISAVDFGYTF
clone size: few
J gene: TRBJ1-2
CDR3 length: 15
D gene: -
V gene: TRBV7-9

CDR3 DNA: TGTGCCAGCAGCTTGGCGCGGAGCGGGAGCAACTTTGGCGGGGAGCTGTTTTTT
CDR3 protein: CASSLARSGSNFGGELFF
clone size: -
J gene: TRBJ2-2
CDR3 length: 18
D gene: TRBD2
V gene: TRBV7-2

CDR3 DNA: TGCGCCAGCAGCCACGACACAGGGAACACTGAAGCTTTCTTT
CDR3 protein: CASSHDTGNTEAFF
clone size: few
J gene: TRBJ1-1
CDR3 length: 14
D gene: -
V gene: TRBV5-1

CDR3 DNA: TGCGCCAGCAGCCAAGAGGAAGTCGTCACCTACAATGAGCAGTTCTTC
CDR3 protein: CASSQEEVVTYNEQFF
clone size: few
J gene: TRBJ2-1
CDR3 length: 16
D gene: -
V gene: TRBV4-3

CDR3 DNA: TGTGCCAGCAGCCAGGGGGGACTCGGCACCGGGGAGCTGTTTTTT
CDR3 protein: CASSQGGLGTGELFF
clone size: -
J gene: TRBJ2-2
CDR3 length: 15
D gene: -
V gene: TRBV7-2

CDR3 DNA: TGTGCCAGCGGATCGGGGGAGTTGGGTCAGCCCCAGCATTTT
CDR3 protein: CASGSGELGQPQHF
clone size: -
J gene: TRBJ1-5
CDR3 length: 14
D gene: -
V gene: TRBV5-5

CDR3 DNA: TGTGCCAGCAGTCCCCGGGGGGGCTCTGGAAACACCATATATTTT
CDR3 protein: CASSPRGGSGNTIYF
clone size: few
J gene: TRBJ1-3
CDR3 length: 15
D gene: -
V gene: TRBV12-3/TRBV12-4

CDR3 DNA: TGTGCCACCAGTGATTTCAACCTAGTCAATGAGCAGTTCTTC
CDR3 protein: CATSDFNLVNEQFF
clone size: many
J gene: TRBJ2-1
CDR3 length: 14
D gene: -
V gene: TRBV24-1

CDR3 DNA: TGTGCCATCAGTGAGCTCGGAGGGGGAGGGTATACGCAGTATTTT
CDR3 protein: CAISELGGGGYTQYF
clone size: -
J gene: TRBJ2-3
CDR3 length: 15
D gene: -
V gene: TRBV10-3

CDR3 DNA: TGTGCCAGCAGTTTAGGCCCAGAAAGGGCCGGGGAGCTGTTTTTT
CDR3 protein: CASSLGPERAGELFF
clone size: -
J gene: TRBJ2-2
CDR3 length: 15
D gene: -
V gene: TRBV12-3/TRBV12-4

CDR3 DNA: TGTGCCAGCAGTGAAGGGACAGGGATGGAAGCTTTCTTT
CDR3 protein: CASSEGTGMEAFF
clone size: many
J gene: TRBJ1-1
CDR3 length: 13
D gene: TRBD1
V gene: TRBV6-1

CDR3 DNA: TGTGCCAGCTCACCTCCTGGGGCTAATGAAAAACTGTTTTTT
CDR3 protein: CASSPPGANEKLFF
clone size: -
J gene: TRBJ1-4
CDR3 length: 14
D gene: -
V gene: TRBV18

CDR3 DNA: TGTGCCAGCAGCTTACCAGCGGGAGGAACAGATACGCAGTATTTT
CDR3 protein: CASSLPAGGTDTQYF
clone size: -
J gene: TRBJ2-3
CDR3 length: 15
D gene: TRBD2
V gene: TRBV7-3

CDR3 DNA: TGTGCCAGCAGCGATCGTCTTCAGGGTTACGGACGGAATTCACCCCTCCACTTT
CDR3 protein: CASSDRLQGYGRNSPLHF
clone size: few
J gene: TRBJ1-6
CDR3 length: 18
D gene: -
V gene: TRBV7-8

CDR3 DNA: TGCAGTGCTAGGGGCGGGGAGGCCAACGTCCTGACTTTC
CDR3 protein: CSARGGEANVLTF
clone size: few
J gene: TRBJ2-6
CDR3 length: 13
D gene: -
V gene: TRBV20-1

CDR3 DNA: TGCAGTGCTACAGAGAATAGCAATCAGCCCCAGCATTTT
CDR3 protein: CSATENSNQPQHF
clone size: -
J gene: TRBJ1-5
CDR3 length: 13
D gene: -
V gene: TRBV20-1

CDR3 DNA: TGTGCCAGCAGATCAGGGTCTAACTATGGCTACACCTTC
CDR3 protein: CASRSGSNYGYTF
clone size: -
J gene: TRBJ1-2
CDR3 length: 13
D gene: -
V gene: TRBV7-2

CDR3 DNA: TGCGCCAGCAGCCCAGTCCGGAACACTGAAGCTTTCTTT
CDR3 protein: CASSPVRNTEAFF
clone size: few
J gene: TRBJ1-1
CDR3 length: 13
D gene: -
V gene: TRBV4-1

CDR3 DNA: TGTGCCAGCTCACCGGTTGGGGGTAGGCCTGAAGCTTTCTTT
CDR3 protein: CASSPVGGRPEAFF
clone size: few
J gene: TRBJ1-1
CDR3 length: 14
D gene: -
V gene: TRBV18

CDR3 DNA: TGTGCCAGCAGCGACTCCGGGACTAGCTCCTACAATGAGCAGTTCTTC
CDR3 protein: CASSDSGTSSYNEQFF
clone size: few
J gene: TRBJ2-1
CDR3 length: 16
D gene: TRBD2
V gene: TRBV6-5

CDR3 DNA: TGCGCCAGCAGCCAAGATCTGGGCAGCCCGACCTCCTACGAGCAGTACTTC
CDR3 protein: CASSQDLGSPTSYEQYF
clone size: few
J gene: TRBJ2-7
CDR3 length: 17
D gene: -
V gene: TRBV4-3

CDR3 DNA: TGTGCCACCAGTGGCGCTTCCCCGGATACGCAGTATTTT
CDR3 protein: CATSGASPDTQYF
clone size: few
J gene: TRBJ2-3
CDR3 length: 13
D gene: -
V gene: TRBV24-1

CDR3 DNA: TGTGCCACCCCGGACCATGACTTCACAGATACGCAGTATTTT
CDR3 protein: CATPDHDFTDTQYF
clone size: few
J gene: TRBJ2-3
CDR3 length: 14
D gene: -
V gene: TRBV2

CDR3 DNA: TGTGCCACCAGCAGACTGCAACAGCCGTCGGACGAGCAGTACTTC
CDR3 protein: CATSRLQQPSDEQYF
clone size: -
J gene: TRBJ2-7
CDR3 length: 15
D gene: -
V gene: TRBV15

CDR3 DNA: TGCGCCAGCAGCCAAGATCGGGGTAGCAGGACGGGGCAGTACTTC
CDR3 protein: CASSQDRGSRTGQYF
clone size: few
J gene: TRBJ2-7
CDR3 length: 15
D gene: -
V gene: TRBV4-3

CDR3 DNA: TGCAGTGCCAGCCGACTAGCGGGGAGAGAGACCCAGTACTTC
CDR3 protein: CSASRLAGRETQYF
clone size: -
J gene: TRBJ2-5
CDR3 length: 14
D gene: TRBD2
V gene: TRBV20-1

CDR3 DNA: TGCGCCAGCAGCCAAGATGGGGGACTAGCAATCTACAATGAGCAGTTCTTC
CDR3 protein: CASSQDGGLAIYNEQFF
clone size: -
J gene: TRBJ2-1
CDR3 length: 17
D gene: TRBD2
V gene: TRBV4-1

CDR3 DNA: TGTGCCAGCAGCTTGGGACTAGCGGGAGGTGGGGATGAGCAGTTCTTC
CDR3 protein: CASSLGLAGGGDEQFF
clone size: few
J gene: TRBJ2-1
CDR3 length: 16
D gene: TRBD2
V gene: TRBV7-9

CDR3 DNA: TGTGCCAGCAGTTATGGGAACAGTGTGGATCAGCCCCAGCATTTT
CDR3 protein: CASSYGNSVDQPQHF
clone size: -
J gene: TRBJ1-5
CDR3 length: 15
D gene: -
V gene: TRBV6-2/TRBV6-3

CDR3 DNA: TGTGCCAGCAGTGAATCTAAAGGAGGCATTCAGTACTTC
CDR3 protein: CASSESKGGIQYF
clone size: few
J gene: TRBJ2-4
CDR3 length: 13
D gene: -
V gene: TRBV2

CDR3 DNA: TGCAGTGTACAGCGGGTTAACCAAGAGACCCAGTACTTC
CDR3 protein: CSVQRVNQETQYF
clone size: few
J gene: TRBJ2-5
CDR3 length: 13
D gene: -
V gene: TRBV20-1

CDR3 DNA: TGTGCCAGCAGCTCAAGCCCTCGGGCGAACACCGGGGAGCTGTTTTTT
CDR3 protein: CASSSSPRANTGELFF
clone size: many
J gene: TRBJ2-2
CDR3 length: 16
D gene: -
V gene: TRBV7-3

CDR3 DNA: TGCAGCGTTGACCTGCCCGGGAGAGATACGCAGTATTTT
CDR3 protein: CSVDLPGRDTQYF
clone size: few
J gene: TRBJ2-3
CDR3 length: 13
D gene: -
V gene: TRBV29-1

CDR3 DNA: TGTGCCAGCAGTCCAACCGGGACAGCGAACAAAAACATTCAGTACTTC
CDR3 protein: CASSPTGTANKNIQYF
clone size: many
J gene: TRBJ2-4
CDR3 length: 16
D gene: TRBD1
V gene: TRBV5-6

CDR3 DNA: TGTGCCAGCAGCGTCGGACTAGTTGGAGCCGGGGAGCTGTTTTTT
CDR3 protein: CASSVGLVGAGELFF
clone size: -
J gene: TRBJ2-2
CDR3 length: 15
D gene: TRBD2
V gene: TRBV7-2

CDR3 DNA: TGCAGTGCTTCGGGCCTGAGCTCCTACAATGAGCAGTTCTTC
CDR3 protein: CSASGLSSYNEQFF
clone size: few
J gene: TRBJ2-1
CDR3 length: 14
D gene: -
V gene: TRBV20-1

CDR3 DNA: TGTGCCAGCAGCCTCTTCGACGGACTAGCGCCTAGCACAGATACGCAGTATTTT
CDR3 protein: CASSLFDGLAPSTDTQYF
clone size: -
J gene: TRBJ2-3
CDR3 length: 18
D gene: TRBD2
V gene: TRBV12-3/TRBV12-4

CDR3 DNA: TGCAGTGCCTCACCAATCGGCCGGGGGGACACTGAAGCTTTCTTT
CDR3 protein: CSASPIGRGDTEAFF
clone size: many
J gene: TRBJ1-1
CDR3 length: 15
D gene: -
V gene: TRBV20-1